The rows below give T cell receptor beta chains drawn from one sample of a study of response to subunit inactivated influenza vaccine. In TCRdb, the RT-PCR reads were re-called with MiXCR into one record per CDR3 protein. The sample holds 530,000 or so distinct CDR3 sequences; about 14% are singletons and the top ten take around 10%. Here the sequenced sample was PBMCs from blood, taken roughly 12 days after vaccination. The receptors derive from a man aged 50 to 59 who received an inactivated influenza vaccine. Each CDR3 is given without its conserved first and last residue. Each record gives: V gene, CDR3 length, CDR3 protein.

>TRBV24-1|13
ATSPPGLAADTQY
>TRBV20-1|18
SARPHLAQLAGGISYEQY
>TRBV10-3|13
AISERTRGPETQY
>TRBV9|12
ASGKVSGANVLT
>TRBV12-3/TRBV12-4|11
ASSPWDTDTQY
>TRBV6-1|13
ASGLTGRMNYGYT
>TRBV25-1|12
ASSVGTGLYEQF
>TRBV11-1|15
ASSPHPGRQGQETQY
>TRBV18|11
ASSPIDQETQY
>TRBV4-1|9
ASSQLEKLF